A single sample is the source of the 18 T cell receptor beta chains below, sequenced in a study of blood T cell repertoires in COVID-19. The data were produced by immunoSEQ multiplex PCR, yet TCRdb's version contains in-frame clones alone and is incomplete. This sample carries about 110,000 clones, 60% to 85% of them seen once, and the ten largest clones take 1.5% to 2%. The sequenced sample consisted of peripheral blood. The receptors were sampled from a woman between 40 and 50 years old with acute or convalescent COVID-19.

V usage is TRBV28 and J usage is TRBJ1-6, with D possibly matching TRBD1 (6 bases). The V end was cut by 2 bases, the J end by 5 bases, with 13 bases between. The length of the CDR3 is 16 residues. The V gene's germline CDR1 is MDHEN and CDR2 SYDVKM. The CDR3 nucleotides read TGTGCCAGCAGTTTAAATTTGGGGGCAAATAATTCACCCCTCCACTTT. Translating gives CASSLNLGANNSPLHF.

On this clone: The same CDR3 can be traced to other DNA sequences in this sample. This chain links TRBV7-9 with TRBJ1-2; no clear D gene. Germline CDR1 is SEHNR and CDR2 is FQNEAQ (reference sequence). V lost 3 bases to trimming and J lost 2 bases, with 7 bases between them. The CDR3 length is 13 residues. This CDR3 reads CASSFGQNYGYTF. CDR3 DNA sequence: TGTGCCAGCAGCTTTGGGCAGAACTATGGCTACACCTTC.

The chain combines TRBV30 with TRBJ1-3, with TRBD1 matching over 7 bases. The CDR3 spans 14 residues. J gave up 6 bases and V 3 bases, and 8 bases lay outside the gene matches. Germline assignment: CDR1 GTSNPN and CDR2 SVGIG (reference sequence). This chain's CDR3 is CAWREAGGKNTIYF. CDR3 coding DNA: TGTGCCTGGAGGGAAGCAGGGGGGAAAAACACCATATATTTT.

This CDR3 is CASSLETGLRQQYF. The CDR3 DNA follows: TGCGCCAGCAGCTTGGAGACAGGCCTCCGGCAGCAGTACTTC. The chain recombines TRBV5-1 with TRBJ2-7; perhaps TRBD1 as D (6 bases). Trimming stripped 0 bases from V and 8 bases from J, with 15 bases between. The V gene's germline CDR1 is SGHRS and CDR2 YFSETQ. CDR3 length: 14 amino acids. The whole variable domain, remainder taken from reference TRBV5-1 and TRBJ2-7, is KAGVTQTPRYLIKTRGQQVTLSCSPISGHRSVSWYQQTPGQGLQFLFEYFSETQRNKGNFPGRFSGRQFSNSRSEMNVSTLELGDSALYLCASSLETGLRQQYFGPGTRLTVT.

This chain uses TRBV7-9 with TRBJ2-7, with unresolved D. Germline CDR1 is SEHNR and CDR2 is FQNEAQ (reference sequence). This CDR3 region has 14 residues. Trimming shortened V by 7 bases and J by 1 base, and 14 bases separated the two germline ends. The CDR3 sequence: CASTLGAASYEQYF. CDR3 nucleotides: TGTGCCAGCACCCTCGGTGCGGCATCCTACGAGCAGTACTTC.

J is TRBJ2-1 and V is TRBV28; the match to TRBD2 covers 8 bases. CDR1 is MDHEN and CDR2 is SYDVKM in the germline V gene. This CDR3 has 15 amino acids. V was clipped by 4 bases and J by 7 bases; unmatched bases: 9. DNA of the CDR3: TGTGCCAGCAGTTCCTCCGGGGGGGCTGGAAATGAGCAGTTCTTC. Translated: CASSSSGGAGNEQFF. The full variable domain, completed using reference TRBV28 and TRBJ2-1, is DVKVTQSSRYLVKRTGEKVFLECVQDMDHENMFWYRQDPGLGLRLIYFSYDVKMKEKGDIPEGYSVSREKKERFSLILESASTNQTSMYLCASSSSGGAGNEQFFGPGTRLTVL.

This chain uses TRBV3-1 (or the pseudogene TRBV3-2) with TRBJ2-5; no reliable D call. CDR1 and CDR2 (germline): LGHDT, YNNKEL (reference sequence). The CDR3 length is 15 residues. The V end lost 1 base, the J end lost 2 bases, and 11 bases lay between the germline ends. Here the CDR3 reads CASSQGVGGQETQYF. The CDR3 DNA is TGTGCCAGCAGCCAAGGGGTCGGCGGACAAGAGACCCAGTACTTC.

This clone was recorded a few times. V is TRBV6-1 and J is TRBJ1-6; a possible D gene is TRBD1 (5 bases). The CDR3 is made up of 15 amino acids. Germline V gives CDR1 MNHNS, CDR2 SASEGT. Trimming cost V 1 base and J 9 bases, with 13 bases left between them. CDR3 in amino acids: CASSEGSGSSSPLHF. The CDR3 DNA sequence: TGTGCCAGCAGTGAAGGGTCAGGGTCAAGTTCACCCCTCCACTTT.

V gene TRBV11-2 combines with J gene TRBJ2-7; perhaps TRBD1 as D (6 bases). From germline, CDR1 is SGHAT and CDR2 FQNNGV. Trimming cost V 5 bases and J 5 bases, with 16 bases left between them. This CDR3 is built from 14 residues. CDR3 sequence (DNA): TGTGCCAGCAGCCTCCTCGACAGGAAACACGAGCAGTACTTC. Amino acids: CASSLLDRKHEQYF.

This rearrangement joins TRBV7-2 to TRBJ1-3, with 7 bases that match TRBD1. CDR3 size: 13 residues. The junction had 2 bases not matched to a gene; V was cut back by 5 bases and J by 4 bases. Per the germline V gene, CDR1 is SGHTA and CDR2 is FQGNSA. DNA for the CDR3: TGTGCCAGCAGCCTGGACAGGGGAAACACCATATATTTT. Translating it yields CASSLDRGNTIYF.

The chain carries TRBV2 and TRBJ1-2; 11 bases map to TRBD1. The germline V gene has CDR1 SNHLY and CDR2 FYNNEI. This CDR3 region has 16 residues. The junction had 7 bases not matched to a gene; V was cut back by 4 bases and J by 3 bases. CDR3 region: CASSGTGGKSYYGYTF. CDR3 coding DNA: TGTGCCAGCAGTGGGACAGGGGGCAAGAGTTACTATGGCTACACCTTC.

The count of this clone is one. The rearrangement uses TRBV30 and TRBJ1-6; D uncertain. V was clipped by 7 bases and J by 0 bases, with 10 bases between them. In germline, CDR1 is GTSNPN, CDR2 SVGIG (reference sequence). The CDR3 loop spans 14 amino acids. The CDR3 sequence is CALLRSSYNSPLHF. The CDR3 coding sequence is TGTGCCTTGCTCCGGAGCTCCTATAATTCACCCCTCCACTTT. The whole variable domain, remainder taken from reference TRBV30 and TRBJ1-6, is SQTIHQWPATLVQPVGSPLSLECTVEGTSNPNLYWYRQAAGRGLQLLFYSVGIGQISSEVPQNLSASRPQDRQFILSSKKLLLSDSGFYLCALLRSSYNSPLHFGNGTRLTVT.

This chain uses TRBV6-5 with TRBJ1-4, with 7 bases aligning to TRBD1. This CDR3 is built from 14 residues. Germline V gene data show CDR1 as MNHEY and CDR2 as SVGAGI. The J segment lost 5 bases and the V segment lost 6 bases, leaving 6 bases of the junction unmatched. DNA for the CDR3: TGTGCCAGCAGCAGACAGGGAACAAATGAAAAACTGTTTTTT. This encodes CASSRQGTNEKLFF.

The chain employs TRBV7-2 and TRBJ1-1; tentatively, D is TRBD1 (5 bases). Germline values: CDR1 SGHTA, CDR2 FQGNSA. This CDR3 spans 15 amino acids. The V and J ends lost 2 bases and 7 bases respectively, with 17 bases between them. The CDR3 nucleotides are TGTGCCAGCAGCTTAATTTCCCAACGGCAGGGTGAAGCTTTCTTT. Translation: CASSLISQRQGEAFF. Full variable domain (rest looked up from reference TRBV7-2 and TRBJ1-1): GAGVSQSPSNKVTEKGKDVELRCDPISGHTALYWYRQSLGQGLEFLIYFQGNSAPDKSGLPSDRFSAERTGGSVSTLTIQRTQQEDSAVYLCASSLISQRQGEAFFGQGTRLTVV.

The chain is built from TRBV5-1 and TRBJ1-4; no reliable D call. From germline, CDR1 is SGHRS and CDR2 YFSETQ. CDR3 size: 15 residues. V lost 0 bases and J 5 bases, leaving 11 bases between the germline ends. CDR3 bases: TGCGCCAGCAGCTTGGCCCTGGGAGGGAATGAAAAACTGTTTTTT. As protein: CASSLALGGNEKLFF.

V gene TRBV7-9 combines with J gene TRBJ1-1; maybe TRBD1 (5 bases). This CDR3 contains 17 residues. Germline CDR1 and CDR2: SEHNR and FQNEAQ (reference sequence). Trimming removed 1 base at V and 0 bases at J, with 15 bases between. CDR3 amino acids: CASSLVGRAGMNTEAFF. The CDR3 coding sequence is TGTGCCAGCAGCTTAGTAGGAAGGGCAGGGATGAACACTGAAGCTTTCTTT.

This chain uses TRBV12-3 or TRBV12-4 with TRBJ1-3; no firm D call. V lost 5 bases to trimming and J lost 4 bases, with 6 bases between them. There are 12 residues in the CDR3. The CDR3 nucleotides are TGTGCCAGCAGTCCCCCAGGAAACACCATATATTTT. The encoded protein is CASSPPGNTIYF.

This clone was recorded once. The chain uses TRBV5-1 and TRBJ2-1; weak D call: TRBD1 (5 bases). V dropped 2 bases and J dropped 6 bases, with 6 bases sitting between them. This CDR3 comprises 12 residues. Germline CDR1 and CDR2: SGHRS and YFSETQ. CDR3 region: CASSFTGNEQFF. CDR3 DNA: TGCGCCAGCAGCTTTACAGGCAATGAGCAGTTCTTC.